This TCR beta chain comes out of a study of cytomegalovirus exposure and HLA in healthy donors. Study findings and constraints: The study carried out a later analysis of TCR beta sequences. It associated around 17,000 of them with specific HLA alleles at a false discovery rate of 0.05.

Regarding this clone: Its cognate antigen is unknown.

The PCR contained 60 Vbeta and 13 Jbeta primers. Clones were read by immunoSEQ multiplex PCR, and TCRdb kept only the in-frame ones, dropping some. The data show around 90,000 clones, around 86% seen once. The donors gave bone marrow, and they were healthy. Sample: PBMCs. The clonotype was recovered from a man between 25 and 39 years old in good health and CMV-seropositive.

CDR3: CASSLELRYYEQYF. Here the CDR3 DNA reads TGTGCCAGCAGTTTAGAGTTAAGATATTACGAGCAGTACTTC. The V call is TRBV28, the J call TRBJ2-5; D ambiguous. The end of the DNA is better explained by TRBJ2-7, so the J call may be wrong. Germline V CDR1 and CDR2: MDHEN, SYDVKM. CDR3 length: 14 amino acids.